The 2 T cell receptor beta chains in this list originate from one sample, sequenced in a study of Graves' ophthalmopathy and Graves' hyperthyroidism. As the template, RNA transcripts were used to amplify TCR beta CDR3 regions. An initial RT-PCR round employing HTBI primers preceded a second-round multiplex PCR. TCRdb reanalysed the multiplex PCR reads using MiXCR and keeps one entry per CDR3 protein. Among 340,000 or so distinct CDR3 sequences listed, 15% to 20% were seen once. The sample consisted of peripheral blood. These receptor sequences come from an adult man with Graves' ophthalmopathy.

This clonotype was seen ten or more times. The CDR3 is CSATNYRGYGYTF. CDR3 coding DNA: TGCAGTGCTACCAACTACAGGGGCTATGGCTACACCTTC. The chain couples TRBV20-1 to TRBJ1-2, with 7 bases that match TRBD1. Germline CDR1 DFQATT, CDR2 SNEGSKA (reference sequence). The V and J ends lost 4 bases and 4 bases, in that order; junction bases with no gene match: 6. This CDR3 comprises 13 residues.

This clonotype has ten or more counts. CDR3 DNA sequence: TGCGCCAGCAGTGACAGTCCACTAACCTATGGCTACACCTTC. This codes for CASSDSPLTYGYTF. The V and J genes are TRBV10-2 and TRBJ1-2, with D hard to call. Trimming shortened V by 3 bases and J by 4 bases, and 12 bases separated the two germline ends. This CDR3 comprises 14 residues. CDR1 and CDR2 (germline): WSHSY, SAAADI.